A selection of T cell receptor beta chains follows, all from one sample in a study of human T cells and chemical hapten exposure. TCRdb passed the RACE reads through MiXCR, listing each CDR3 protein once. The sample shows roughly 100,000 distinct CDR3 sequences, 9.5% to 15% of them seen only once. The specimen comprised whole blood, sampled in connection with sensitization to the hapten diphenylcyclopropenone (DPC). The receptor set was obtained from a woman aged 50 to 65 with alopecia areata. Some clones in this sample may be carry-over from other donors' samples. CDR3s include the opening cysteine and the closing phenylalanine or tryptophan. The D gene is left open where the match is weak. Only part of the rows carry a size: once, few, many, or a class if the clone is expanded.

CASRVQTGTDTQYF,TGTGCCAGCAGAGTACAGACAGGGACAGATACGCAGTATTTT,TRBV6-2/TRBV6-3,TRBD1,TRBJ2-3,few
CASSLRTGRGAFF,TGTGCCAGCAGTTTACGGACGGGTCGTGGGGCTTTCTTT,TRBV28,-,TRBJ1-1,few
CASSLNPGPSGTQYF,TGTGCCAGCAGCTTAAACCCGGGCCCATCGGGTACGCAGTATTTT,TRBV7-6,-,TRBJ2-3,-
CASGGQIYEQYF,TGTGCCAGCGGGGGACAGATCTACGAGCAGTACTTC,TRBV7-9,TRBD1,TRBJ2-7,-
CASSQVPSGGTGETQYF,TGCGCCAGCAGCCAAGTTCCTAGCGGGGGGACGGGTGAGACCCAGTACTTC,TRBV4-3,TRBD2,TRBJ2-5,-
CASSYGTGDNTEAFF,TGTGCCAGCAGTTACGGTACAGGAGATAACACTGAAGCTTTCTTT,TRBV6-6,-,TRBJ1-1,-
CSARDNPRDRALEKLFF,TGCAGTGCTAGAGACAACCCCCGGGACAGGGCTCTTGAAAAACTGTTTTTT,TRBV20-1,TRBD1,TRBJ1-4,few
CASSLQGADYEQYF,TGTGCCAGCAGCTTACAGGGGGCAGACTACGAGCAGTACTTC,TRBV13,TRBD1,TRBJ2-7,few
CASSYDLGVYEKLFF,TGTGCCAGCAGTTACGACCTGGGAGTTTATGAAAAACTGTTTTTT,TRBV6-2/TRBV6-3,-,TRBJ1-4,few
CASRGGGVYGYTF,TGTGCCAGCAGGGGCGGGGGTGTCTATGGCTACACCTTC,TRBV6-5,-,TRBJ1-2,-
CASSLFLAMSAYEQYF,TGTGCCAGCAGCTTATTTTTAGCCATGAGTGCGTACGAGCAGTACTTC,TRBV7-8,-,TRBJ2-7,-
CASSLGGTDIQYF,TGTGCCAGCAGCTTAGGTGGGACAGACATTCAGTACTTC,TRBV11-2,TRBD1,TRBJ2-4,few
CASSPSVGTSGEKLFF,TGTGCCAGCTCACCCTCAGTGGGGACCTCGGGGGAAAAACTGTTTTTT,TRBV18,-,TRBJ1-4,-
CASSLSWVNTEAFF,TGTGCCAGCAGTTTATCGTGGGTGAACACTGAAGCTTTCTTT,TRBV27,-,TRBJ1-1,few
CASSFREYNEQFF,TGTGCCAGCAGCTTCCGGGAATACAATGAGCAGTTCTTC,TRBV7-9,-,TRBJ2-1,-
CASRTGDPNTEAFF,TGTGCCAGCAGAACAGGGGATCCGAACACTGAAGCTTTCTTT,TRBV3-1,TRBD1,TRBJ1-1,few
CSARDHIQGNWDNEQFF,TGCAGTGCTAGAGATCATATACAGGGCAATTGGGACAATGAGCAGTTCTTC,TRBV20-1,-,TRBJ2-1,many
CSVGPMGRGTEAFF,TGCAGCGTGGGCCCAATGGGGCGAGGCACTGAAGCTTTCTTT,TRBV29-1,-,TRBJ1-1,few
CASSLEGPGDGYTF,TGCGCCAGCAGCTTGGAGGGGCCAGGAGATGGCTACACCTTC,TRBV5-1,-,TRBJ1-2,few
CASSTMDQGPLPTMANTEAFF,TGTGCCAGCAGTACTATGGATCAGGGCCCGCTCCCCACAATGGCGAACACTGAAGCTTTCTTT,TRBV6-2/TRBV6-3,-,TRBJ1-1,-
CASSQDPAPSGNTIYF,TGCGCCAGCAGCCAAGATCCGGCCCCCTCTGGAAACACCATATATTTT,TRBV4-1,-,TRBJ1-3,few
CSAPRRGAGGYTF,TGCAGTGCTCCCCGACGAGGGGCGGGGGGCTACACCTTC,TRBV20-1,-,TRBJ1-2,-
CASSQVASRTYEQYF,TGTGCCAGCAGCCAAGTTGCTAGCAGGACCTACGAGCAGTACTTC,TRBV3-1,-,TRBJ2-7,-
CASILGQGKASGANVLTF,TGTGCCAGCATCTTGGGACAGGGCAAAGCGTCTGGGGCCAACGTCCTGACTTTC,TRBV28,TRBD1,TRBJ2-6,many
CASSEGLSTNEKLFF,TGTGCCAGCAGTGAAGGGTTGTCAACTAATGAAAAACTGTTTTTT,TRBV6-4,-,TRBJ1-4,-
CASSPTGGEVKETQYF,TGCGCCAGCAGCCCGACAGGGGGCGAAGTTAAAGAGACCCAGTACTTC,TRBV5-1,TRBD1,TRBJ2-5,-
CASSRSGTGRRGKLFF,TGTGCCAGCAGCCGATCCGGGACAGGGCGTCGGGGGAAACTGTTTTTT,TRBV7-2,TRBD1,TRBJ1-4,few
CASSLAAGPETQYF,TGTGCCAGCAGCTTAGCAGCGGGTCCAGAGACCCAGTACTTC,TRBV7-2,-,TRBJ2-5,-
CASIYQTRGSSYNEQFF,TGCGCCAGCATCTACCAAACGCGGGGAAGCTCCTACAATGAGCAGTTCTTC,TRBV10-1,-,TRBJ2-1,-
CSVNLGRSGAFF,TGCAGCGTCAACCTTGGCAGGTCGGGGGCTTTCTTT,TRBV29-1,-,TRBJ1-1,-
CATRTGLSGELFF,TGTGCCACCCGTACAGGGCTATCCGGGGAGCTGTTTTTT,TRBV24-1,-,TRBJ2-2,few
CASSSPLDRGLSGNTIYF,TGTGCCAGCAGTAGCCCTCTGGACCGGGGCCTCTCTGGAAACACCATATATTTT,TRBV11-2,-,TRBJ1-3,many
CASSRLETQYF,TGTGCCAGCAGTCGACTAGAGACCCAGTACTTC,TRBV6-2/TRBV6-3,-,TRBJ2-5,once
CASSPSVVASQPQHF,TGTGCCAGCAGTCCCTCGGTAGTGGCCTCTCAGCCCCAGCATTTT,TRBV6-2/TRBV6-3,-,TRBJ1-5,-
CASSIGFTGELFF,TGCGCCAGCAGTATTGGGTTTACCGGGGAGCTGTTTTTT,TRBV5-1,-,TRBJ2-2,few
CASSKGGQGYVIASGANVLTF,TGTGCCAGCAGCAAAGGGGGACAGGGGTATGTAATAGCCTCTGGGGCCAACGTCCTGACTTTC,TRBV21-1,-,TRBJ2-6,many